One sample yielded the 19 T cell receptor beta chains listed below, sequenced in a study of blood T cell repertoires in COVID-19. Some clones are missing from TCRdb's copy, which holds only in-frame ones; the method was immunoSEQ multiplex PCR. The data hold some 200,000 clones, with about 83% observed a single time. Sequenced: PBMCs or T cells enriched from blood (not recorded which). Receptor source: a woman in her forties or fifties who had been exposed to COVID-19.

This chain uses TRBV7-8 with TRBJ2-7, with TRBD1 matching over 7 bases. This CDR3 region has 15 residues. Germline-derived CDR1 and CDR2 are SGHVS and FQNEAQ. Trimming took 5 bases from V and 1 from J; bases not matched to a gene: 8. CDR3 DNA sequence: TGTGCCAGCAGCCCTTGGGGGACAGCATCCTACGAGCAGTACTTC. This translates into CASSPWGTASYEQYF.

CDR3 region: CASSAGKVVTDTQYF. The CDR3 coding sequence is TGTGCCAGCAGTGCAGGGAAAGTGGTTACAGATACGCAGTATTTT. The genes are TRBV25-1 and TRBJ2-3; weak D call: TRBD1 (5 bases). CDR1 and CDR2 from the germline V gene are MGHDK and SYGVNS. The CDR3 totals 15 residues. Trimming cost V 4 bases and J 3 bases, with 14 bases left between them.

This chain links TRBV25-1 with TRBJ2-7, with D perhaps TRBD1 (6 bases). Trimming cost V 2 bases and J 2 bases, with 13 bases left between them. The CDR3 is 15 amino acids. CDR1 and CDR2 (germline): MGHDK, SYGVNS. CDR3: CASSEMGQTAYEQYF. The CDR3 DNA is TGTGCCAGCAGTGAAATGGGACAAACCGCCTACGAGCAGTACTTC.

The rearrangement joins TRBV6-5 to TRBJ1-2; D is perhaps TRBD1 (6 bases). The CDR3 totals 13 residues. Germline CDR1 MNHEY, CDR2 SVGAGI. V gave up 10 bases and J gave up 1 base, with 13 bases separating them. In nucleotides, the CDR3 is TGTGCCACCATGAGGGGGTTTAACTATGGCTACACCTTC. It codes for CATMRGFNYGYTF.

The chain is built from TRBV6-5 and TRBJ1-3; TRBD1 agrees at 7 bases. The V gene end was trimmed by 4 bases and the J gene end by 0 bases; junction bases not matched to a gene: 6. Germline CDR1 and CDR2: MNHEY and SVGAGI. The length of the CDR3 is 16 residues. The CDR3 loop reads CASSLTGPNSGNTIYF. In DNA, the CDR3 is TGTGCCAGCAGTTTGACAGGGCCTAACTCTGGAAACACCATATATTTT.

V usage is TRBV12-3 or TRBV12-4 and J usage is TRBJ1-2, with D possibly TRBD1 on 5 matching bases. V was pared by 7 bases and J by 6 bases, with 15 bases between. The CDR3 has 13 amino acids. In DNA form, the CDR3 reads TGTGCCAGCAAGAAGGGGATTAGTCATGGCTACACCTTC. Residues: CASKKGISHGYTF.

V usage is TRBV9 and J usage is TRBJ2-7, with 10 bases aligning to TRBD2. Germline V CDR1 and CDR2: SGDLS, YYNGEE. The CDR3 has 15 amino acids. V dropped 0 bases and J dropped 5; count of bases not matched to a gene: 5. CDR3: CASSVDLAGVNEQYF. For the CDR3, the DNA is TGTGCCAGCAGCGTAGATCTAGCGGGGGTGAACGAGCAGTACTTC. Drawing the rest from reference TRBV9 and TRBJ2-7, the complete variable domain is DSGVTQTPKHLITATGQRVTLRCSPRSGDLSVYWYQQSLDQGLQFLIQYYNGEERAKGNILERFSAQQFPDLHSELNLSSLELGDSALYFCASSVDLAGVNEQYFGPGTRLTVT.

The gene calls are TRBV5-5 and TRBJ2-5, with D possibly matching TRBD1 (5 bases). Trimming cost V 5 bases and J 0 bases, with 11 bases left between them. Germline V gene lookup returns CDR1 SGHKS and CDR2 YYEKEE (reference sequence). This CDR3 has 14 amino acids. CDR3 amino acids: CASSMTDHQETQYF. DNA for the CDR3: TGTGCCAGCAGTATGACAGACCACCAAGAGACCCAGTACTTC.

The chain joins TRBV10-2 to TRBJ1-5; TRBD1 is a possible D gene (6 bases). The V gene's germline CDR1 is WSHSY and CDR2 SAAADI. Between the trimmed V and J ends, which lost 6 bases and 5 bases, there was a span of 14 bases. The CDR3 is 14 amino acids. The CDR3 region has the DNA TGCGCCAGCAGCCCCGGGACACTTGATCAGCCCCAGCATTTT. It encodes CASSPGTLDQPQHF.

J is TRBJ1-6 and V is TRBV19, with 11 bases that match TRBD1. Trimming at V came to 11 bases and at J to 10 bases, leaving 10 bases not matched to a gene. This CDR3 contains 14 residues. Germline CDR1 and CDR2: LNHDA and SQIVND (reference sequence). In nucleotides, the CDR3 is TGTGCCGGCCAGGGGACAGGGGGATGGTCACCCCTCCACTTT. It specifies CAGQGTGGWSPLHF.

The sample holds one count of this clone. The V and J genes are TRBV19 and TRBJ1-1; the D is unclear. V was clipped by 4 bases and J by 11 bases, with 17 bases between them. CDR3 length: 13 residues. Germline-derived CDR1 and CDR2 are LNHDA and SQIVND (reference sequence). CDR3 loop: CASSTWTSKRAFF. The CDR3 DNA follows: TGTGCCAGTAGTACGTGGACCTCAAAGCGGGCTTTCTTT.

This clone was recorded a few times. This chain uses TRBV5-1 with TRBJ2-2, with D uncertain. Trimming shortened V by 1 base and J by 9 bases, and 16 bases separated the two germline ends. The germline V gene encodes CDR1 SGHRS and CDR2 YFSETQ. This CDR3 is built from 15 residues. CDR3 bases: TGCGCCAGCAGCTTGATCTCGATTGGCAACCGGGAGCTGTTTTTT. This translates into CASSLISIGNRELFF.

This chain joins TRBV6-6 and TRBJ1-2; 7 bases agree with TRBD1. Germline V gene lookup returns CDR1 MNHNY and CDR2 SVGAGI (reference sequence). There are 15 residues in the CDR3. V shed 6 bases and J 8 bases; nucleotides not matched to a gene: 15. The DNA of the CDR3 is TGTGCCAGCAGGCCAAAACAGGGGTACGGGCGAGGCTACACCTTC. It specifies CASRPKQGYGRGYTF.

This clone occurred a few times. The V and J genes are TRBV3-1 (or the pseudogene TRBV3-2) and TRBJ1-2; D gene unclear. The CDR3 spans 15 residues. With 1 base removed from V and 7 bases from J, the gap between germline ends came to 16 bases. CDR1 is LGHDT and CDR2 is YNNKEL in the germline V gene (reference sequence). The CDR3, as DNA: TGTGCCAGCAGCCAAGCCGGAGAGGGTGTTGGTGGCTACACCTTC. Translating it yields CASSQAGEGVGGYTF.

This chain connects TRBV25-1 to TRBJ1-2, with D possibly TRBD1 on 6 matching bases. The CDR3 loop spans 17 amino acids. Trimming stripped 0 bases from V and 5 bases from J, with 19 bases between. Germline CDR1 MGHDK, CDR2 SYGVNS. The CDR3 DNA sequence: TGTGCCAGCAGTGAATATGGACAGAATCTAGGGGTTTATGGCTACACCTTC. Protein product: CASSEYGQNLGVYGYTF.

This chain joins TRBV5-6 and TRBJ2-1; D is possibly TRBD2 (5 bases). Germline lookup yields CDR1 SGHDT and CDR2 YYEEEE. This CDR3 contains 13 residues. V lost 0 bases and J lost 10, with 11 bases in between. In nucleotides, the CDR3 is TGTGCCAGCAGCTTGGAGCCGGGGAGAGAGCAGTTCTTC. Its protein is CASSLEPGREQFF. The whole variable domain, remainder taken from reference TRBV5-6 and TRBJ2-1, is DAGVTQSPTHLIKTRGQQVTLRCSPKSGHDTVSWYQQALGQGPQFIFQYYEEEERQRGNFPDRFSGHQFPNYSSELNVNALLLGDSALYLCASSLEPGREQFFGPGTRLTVL.

The chain combines TRBV30 with TRBJ1-3; D not resolved. The germline V and J ends were trimmed by 0 bases and 4 bases, with 10 bases remaining between them. CDR1 and CDR2 (germline): GTSNPN, SVGIG (reference sequence). CDR3 length: 14 amino acids. This chain's CDR3 is CAWSVTGYGNTIYF. The CDR3 bases are TGTGCCTGGAGTGTAACGGGTTACGGAAACACCATATATTTT. Drawing the rest from reference TRBV30 and TRBJ1-3, the complete variable domain is SQTIHQWPATLVQPVGSPLSLECTVEGTSNPNLYWYRQAAGRGLQLLFYSVGIGQISSEVPQNLSASRPQDRQFILSSKKLLLSDSGFYLCAWSVTGYGNTIYFGEGSWLTVV.

The chain combines TRBV2 with TRBJ2-2, with a possible D match to TRBD2 (6 bases). CDR1 and CDR2 (germline): SNHLY, FYNNEI. The CDR3 is 13 residues long. The V end was cut by 8 bases, the J end by 7 bases, with 14 bases between. This CDR3 is CASAGPSSGELFF. DNA for the CDR3: TGTGCCAGCGCGGGACCTTCGAGCGGGGAGCTGTTTTTT.

The table lists this clone with a few counts. The chain is built from TRBV2 and TRBJ2-2, with D perhaps matching TRBD2 (5 bases). The CDR3 totals 12 residues. Germline values: CDR1 SNHLY, CDR2 FYNNEI. V lost 7 bases, J lost 3 bases, and 6 bases lay in between. The CDR3 sequence is CASKLDTGELFF. CDR3 coding DNA: TGTGCCAGCAAACTAGACACCGGGGAGCTGTTTTTT.